Listed below are T cell receptor beta chains from one sample, sequenced in a study of graft-versus-host responses after intestinal transplantation. Clones were sequenced by immunoSEQ multiplex PCR, and TCRdb holds only the in-frame ones, with some missing. This sample carries roughly 25,000 clones, about four fifths of them seen once, and the ten largest clones take just over 0.9%. The antigens for these receptors are not known. Source: unstimulated CD8+ T cells sorted from spleen or lymph node cells, taken before transplant. The source of these receptors is a human donor who was the organ donor for an intestinal transplant. CDR3s include the opening cysteine and the closing phenylalanine or tryptophan. Each record gives: V gene, clone size, J gene, D gene, CDR3 DNA, CDR3 protein. A D gene is named only where the DNA matches it firmly. Some rows have no size entry. The others give once, few or many, or a class for an expanded clone.

TRBV6-5	once	TRBJ1-1	TRBD1	TGTGCCAGCAGTTCACAGGGGGCGAACACTGAAGCTTTCTTT	CASSSQGANTEAFF
TRBV9	-	TRBJ2-7	TRBD1	TGTGCCAGCAGCGTAGGTGGGGACAGTTATTACGAGCAGTACTTC	CASSVGGDSYYEQYF
TRBV6-5	-	TRBJ1-2	TRBD1	TGTACCAGCAGACGAACAGGGGTTGGCTACACCTTC	CTSRRTGVGYTF
TRBV7-2	-	TRBJ2-7	-	TGTGCCAGCAGCTTAACCTACGAGCAGTACTTC	CASSLTYEQYF
TRBV5-5	-	TRBJ1-1	-	TGTGCCAGCAGCTTGTTTGTTTGGGGGGCGGAGGTGAACACTGAAGCTTTCTTT	CASSLFVWGAEVNTEAFF
TRBV7-9	-	TRBJ2-1	TRBD2	TGTGCCAGCAGCCCGGGTAGCGGGGGCCTCTACAATGAGCAGTTCTTC	CASSPGSGGLYNEQFF
TRBV11-2	-	TRBJ2-1	TRBD2	TGTGCCAGCAGCTTGGGCGGGGGGGACAATGAGCAGTTCTTC	CASSLGGGDNEQFF
TRBV19	-	TRBJ2-7	TRBD2	TGTGCCAGTAGTGGGATAACGGGGGGGGCCTACGAGCAGTACTTC	CASSGITGGAYEQYF
TRBV6-1	-	TRBJ1-2	-	TGTGCCAGCAGTGAATACCAATACGTTAACTATGGCTACACCTTC	CASSEYQYVNYGYTF
TRBV6-1	-	TRBJ2-7	-	TGTGCCAGCAGCCTGTACGAGCAGTACTTC	CASSLYEQYF
TRBV7-9	-	TRBJ2-7	-	TGTGCCAGCAGCTCAAACTCCTACGAGCAGTACTTC	CASSSNSYEQYF
TRBV28	-	TRBJ2-5	-	TGTGCCAGCAGTTTAGAAGAGACCCAGTACTTC	CASSLEETQYF
TRBV6-9	-	TRBJ2-7	TRBD2	TGTGCCAGCAGTGAAGGACTAGAGGTGCCCTACGAGCAGTACTTC	CASSEGLEVPYEQYF
TRBV19	-	TRBJ2-1	-	TGTGCCAGTAGTATAGGAACCTACAATGAGCAGTTCTTC	CASSIGTYNEQFF
TRBV9	few	TRBJ2-7	-	TGTGCCAGCAGCGTAGCCGAAGGGGATTACGAGCAGTACTTC	CASSVAEGDYEQYF
TRBV4-1	-	TRBJ1-5	-	TGCGCCAGCAGCCAAGATGATCGACCCACTCAGCCCCAGCATTTT	CASSQDDRPTQPQHF
TRBV27	-	TRBJ2-7	-	TGTGCCAGCAGTTTATCGGGTTCCTACGAGCAGTACTTC	CASSLSGSYEQYF
TRBV4-3	-	TRBJ2-5	-	TGCGCCAGCAGCCAAGGGACTCAAGAGACCCAGTACTTC	CASSQGTQETQYF
TRBV7-8	few	TRBJ2-7	-	TGTGCCAGCAGCTTGTACGCCTCCTACGAGCAGTACTTC	CASSLYASYEQYF
TRBV2	-	TRBJ2-7	-	TGTGCCAGCAGTGACGCGTGGAATCAGGGAGGCGAGCAGTACTTC	CASSDAWNQGGEQYF
TRBV7-9	-	TRBJ2-7	-	TGTGCCAGCAGCTTAGTCGGGGGCCAGGGCGAGCAGTACTTC	CASSLVGGQGEQYF
TRBV6-5	once	TRBJ1-5	TRBD1	TGTGCCAGCAGTGACCGGGACAGGGAACAGCCCCAGCATTTT	CASSDRDREQPQHF
TRBV4-3	-	TRBJ1-1	-	TGCGCCAGCAGCCAGTACCCAGGGGAGGCTTTCTTT	CASSQYPGEAFF
TRBV27	-	TRBJ1-2	TRBD1	TGTGCCAGCAGTTCTACCCGGGACAGGGACTATGGCTACACCTTC	CASSSTRDRDYGYTF
TRBV9	-	TRBJ2-7	-	TGTGCCAGCAGCGTGGGACCCGACTCCTACGAGCAGTACTTC	CASSVGPDSYEQYF
TRBV11-3	-	TRBJ2-5	TRBD2	TGTGCCAGCAGCTTACCGACGGGGGGGCGGGAGACCCAGTACTTC	CASSLPTGGRETQYF
TRBV9	-	TRBJ2-1	-	TGTGCCAGCAGCGCCGCCCTAGATTACAATGAGCAGTTCTTC	CASSAALDYNEQFF
TRBV6-5	-	TRBJ2-7	TRBD2	TGTGCCAGCAGTTATGTCAAGGGAGGGAACGAGCAGTACTTC	CASSYVKGGNEQYF
TRBV5-4	once	TRBJ1-6	TRBD1	TGTGCCAGCAGCCTCACAGGGGGAGGGCCCCTCCACTTT	CASSLTGGGPLHF
TRBV7-8	-	TRBJ1-2	-	TGTGCCAGCACCCTAGAGAGGTCTCCTAACTATGGCTACACCTTC	CASTLERSPNYGYTF
TRBV18	few	TRBJ2-1	TRBD2	TGTGCCAGCTCAGCCCGGGGGACTAGCGAGAAACCCTTCTCCTACAATGAGCAGTTCTTC	CASSARGTSEKPFSYNEQFF
TRBV5-4	few	TRBJ2-7	-	TGTGCCAGCAGCGTCGGGACCAACTACGAGCAGTACTTC	CASSVGTNYEQYF
TRBV4-1	-	TRBJ2-3	-	TGCGCCAGCAGCCAAGATTTCCGGGCTAGCACAGATACGCAGTATTTT	CASSQDFRASTDTQYF
TRBV2	-	TRBJ2-1	-	TGTGCCAGCAGTGAAACCGGGAATTCCTACAATGAGCAGTTCTTC	CASSETGNSYNEQFF
TRBV7-6	-	TRBJ2-2	TRBD2	TGTGCCAGCAGCTTAGCATGGAGGAGCGGGGGCCTTAACACCGGGGAGCTGTTTTTT	CASSLAWRSGGLNTGELFF
TRBV4-3	-	TRBJ2-7	TRBD2	TGCGCCAGCAGCCAACGGAGCGGGGGGGCCTACGAGCAGTACTTC	CASSQRSGGAYEQYF
TRBV5-1	-	TRBJ2-5	-	TGCGCCAGCAGCCCGGGCCGGCGCGAAGAGACCCAGTACTTC	CASSPGRREETQYF
TRBV5-1	-	TRBJ1-2	TRBD1	TGCGCCAGCAGAAAGACAGGGCCCAATGGGGGCTACACCTTC	CASRKTGPNGGYTF
TRBV27	-	TRBJ2-7	-	TGTGCCAGCAGTTTGTCCAGGGCCTACGAGCAGTACTTC	CASSLSRAYEQYF
TRBV10-1	-	TRBJ2-2	TRBD1	TGCGCCAGCAGCCCCGACAGGGGAATAGGGGAGCTGTTTTTT	CASSPDRGIGELFF